The 27 T cell receptor beta chains in this list originate from one sample, sequenced in a study of T cell repertoires in cytomegalovirus infection. In TCRdb, the reads were re-called with MiXCR into one record per CDR3 protein. The sample records approximately 110,000 distinct CDR3 sequences, 10% being singletons. Their specific antigens are unknown. Sequencing input: PBMCs, sequenced either directly or after in vitro stimulation (not recorded which). The receptor set was obtained from a human donor in good health (CMV status not recorded). Some clones in this sample may be carry-over from other donors' samples.

V gene TRBV4-1 combines with J gene TRBJ2-6, with D uncertain. This CDR3 has 17 amino acids. Trimming stripped 0 bases from V and 1 base from J, with 10 bases between. Germline V gives CDR1 MGHRA, CDR2 YSYEKL. The CDR3 DNA is TGCGCCAGCAGCCAAGACACGATGGTTTCTGGGGCCAACGTCCTGACTTTC. It specifies CASSQDTMVSGANVLTF.

V usage is TRBV7-9 and J usage is TRBJ2-7; the D is unclear. Germline V gene lookup returns CDR1 SEHNR and CDR2 FQNEAQ (reference sequence). Deletions cut 6 bases from V and 6 bases from J, with 18 bases between. The CDR3 sequence is 14 residues long. The CDR3 spells CASRLALIRLEQYV. Here the CDR3 DNA reads TGTGCCAGCAGACTCGCCCTAATAAGGCTCGAGCAGTACGTC.

This clonotype occurred many times. This chain links TRBV6-5 with TRBJ2-1, with TRBD2 matching over 7 bases. This CDR3 has 16 residues. CDR1 and CDR2 (germline): MNHEY, SVGAGI. V gave up 6 bases and J gave up 0 bases; unmatched junction bases: 8. The CDR3 DNA follows: TGTGCCAGCAGCAGAACTAGCGCGAGCTCCTACAATGAGCAGTTCTTC. Residues: CASSRTSASSYNEQFF.

The table lists this clonotype with many counts. The chain couples TRBV7-2 to TRBJ2-1; 7 nucleotides align to TRBD2. V was pared by 2 bases and J by 10 bases, with 14 bases of the junction left unmatched. The V gene's germline CDR1 is SGHTA and CDR2 FQGNSA. CDR3 length: 16 amino acids. The CDR3 DNA reads as TGTGCCAGCAGCTTAAGCGGCGGGAGTGTTCGTTACGAGCAGTTCTTC. Amino acids: CASSLSGGSVRYEQFF.

The rearrangement uses TRBV19 and TRBJ2-3; maybe TRBD1 (5 bases). Germline-derived CDR1 and CDR2 are LNHDA and SQIVND (reference sequence). This CDR3 is built from 11 residues. Trimming took 6 bases from V and 5 from J, leaving 6 bases between them. The CDR3 reads CASRGQDTQYF. CDR3 sequence (DNA): TGTGCCAGTAGGGGGCAAGATACGCAGTATTTT.

The rearrangement uses TRBV9 and TRBJ2-3, with TRBD2 identical over 8 bases. The CDR3 sequence is 16 residues long. Looked up from germline, CDR1 is SGDLS and CDR2 is YYNGEE. The V and J ends lost 1 base and 1 base, in that order; junction bases with no gene match: 5. This CDR3 reads CASSVRPAGGTDTQYF. The DNA of the CDR3 is TGTGCCAGCAGCGTACGTCCAGCGGGAGGCACAGATACGCAGTATTTT.

The chain uses TRBV7-2 and TRBJ2-5; TRBD2 agrees at 8 bases. CDR3 length: 15 amino acids. The J segment lost 5 bases and the V segment lost 5 bases, leaving 10 bases of the junction unmatched. Germline V lookup: CDR1 SGHTA, CDR2 FQGNSA. The CDR3 DNA follows: TGTGCCAGCAGCCCTCAGACTAGCGACTTCGAGACCCAGTACTTC. Translation: CASSPQTSDFETQYF.

This clonotype has a count of ten or more. The V gene is TRBV2, the J gene TRBJ1-1; D is uncertain. The germline V gene has CDR1 SNHLY and CDR2 FYNNEI. The CDR3 runs 14 residues. The V end lost 2 bases, the J end lost 7 bases, and 14 bases lay between the germline ends. The CDR3 is CASSELRTVHEAFF. CDR3 nucleotides: TGTGCCAGCAGTGAACTCCGGACGGTGCATGAAGCTTTCTTT.

This clonotype was counted at least ten times. The genes are TRBV7-2 and TRBJ2-5, with D uncertain. The V and J ends lost 1 base and 0 bases respectively, with 9 bases between them. The CDR3 has 15 amino acids. Germline CDR1 and CDR2: SGHTA and FQGNSA. The CDR3 spells CASSLDLQYQETQYF. CDR3 bases: TGTGCCAGCAGCTTAGATCTCCAATACCAAGAGACCCAGTACTTC.

This clonotype has ten or more counts. V usage is TRBV7-2 and J usage is TRBJ1-2, with D maybe TRBD1 (5 bases). This CDR3 is built from 14 residues. Trimming shortened V by 0 bases and J by 4 bases, and 9 bases separated the two germline ends. Germline lookup yields CDR1 SGHTA and CDR2 FQGNSA. CDR3 in amino acids: CASSLAGGGYGYTF. CDR3 nucleotide sequence: TGTGCCAGCAGCTTAGCGGGGGGAGGCTATGGCTACACCTTC. The full variable domain, its missing parts supplied by reference TRBV7-2 and TRBJ1-2, is GAGVSQSPSNKVTEKGKDVELRCDPISGHTALYWYRQSLGQGLEFLIYFQGNSAPDKSGLPSDRFSAERTGGSVSTLTIQRTQQEDSAVYLCASSLAGGGYGYTFGSGTRLTVV.

The rearrangement joins TRBV6-6 to TRBJ2-7; 8 bases are shared with TRBD1. CDR1 MNHNY and CDR2 SVGAGI come from the germline V gene (reference sequence). The CDR3 runs 14 residues. Trimming at V came to 8 bases and at J to 2 bases, leaving 8 bases not matched to a gene. The CDR3 region is CASAPDRATYEQYF. CDR3 bases: TGTGCCAGCGCCCCGGACAGGGCAACCTACGAGCAGTACTTC.

This clonotype was recorded a few times. The chain is built from TRBV6-2 or TRBV6-3 and TRBJ1-4, with TRBD1 as a possible D gene (5 bases). Germline V gives CDR1 MNHEY, CDR2 SVGEGT. CDR3 size: 15 residues. V lost 6 bases and J lost 5, with 16 bases in between. CDR3 DNA sequence: TGTGCCAGCAGGTACACAGGTCGTAAAAATGAAAAACTGTTTTTT. This sequence encodes CASRYTGRKNEKLFF.

This clonotype was seen more than once but under ten times. The gene calls are TRBV14 and TRBJ1-2; tentatively, D is TRBD1 (6 bases). The V gene's germline CDR1 is SGHDN and CDR2 FVKESK. V was clipped by 4 bases and J by 8 bases, with 17 bases between them. The CDR3 contains 14 residues. This CDR3 reads CASSRLGTGHGYTF. The CDR3 DNA is TGTGCCAGCAGCCGCCTAGGCACAGGGCACGGCTACACCTTC.

The gene calls are TRBV12-3 or TRBV12-4 and TRBJ2-1, with 9 bases fitting TRBD2. This CDR3 spans 15 amino acids. After removal of 3 bases from V and 7 bases from J, the junction contained 7 bases not matched to a gene. The CDR3 loop reads CASSFSAGGNNEQFF. In DNA, the CDR3 is TGTGCCAGCAGTTTTAGTGCGGGAGGGAATAATGAGCAGTTCTTC.

J is TRBJ2-1 and V is TRBV24-1; D might be TRBD2 (6 bases). The germline gives CDR1 KGHDR, CDR2 SFDVKD. This CDR3 comprises 14 residues. V was cut by 3 bases and J by 4 bases, with 9 bases left in between. CDR3 in amino acids: CATSDTGSYNEQFF. The CDR3 DNA is TGTGCCACCAGTGATACCGGGAGTTACAATGAGCAGTTCTTC.

The table lists this clonotype with many counts. The genes are TRBV9 and TRBJ1-6; TRBD1 might be the D (6 bases). V gave up 4 bases and J gave up 7 bases, with 15 bases separating them. There are 15 residues in the CDR3. Per the germline V gene, CDR1 is SGDLS and CDR2 is YYNGEE. CDR3 DNA sequence: TGTGCCAGCAGCACTCACGGGACAAGGAATTCACCCCTCCACTTT. Translating it yields CASSTHGTRNSPLHF.

The genes are TRBV4-2 and TRBJ2-1, with 7 bases matching TRBD1. V was pared by 10 bases and J by 8 bases, with 8 bases of the junction left unmatched. The CDR3 has 12 amino acids. Germline-derived CDR1 and CDR2 are LGHNA and YNFKEQ. As DNA, the CDR3 is TGTGCCACCGCGCTTCAGGGGGATGAGCAGTTCTTC. It specifies CATALQGDEQFF.

This clonotype has more than one count but fewer than ten. The chain joins TRBV6-2 or TRBV6-3 to TRBJ1-5; 8 positions agree with TRBD1. This CDR3 is 21 amino acids long. The V gene end was trimmed by 6 bases and the J gene end by 2 bases; junction bases not matched to a gene: 24. Germline loops: CDR1 MNHEY, CDR2 SVGEGT. Here the CDR3 DNA reads TGTGCCAGCAGCCTTTTACGCGCCAATGACAGGGGAGGGCATCGCAATCAGCCCCAGCATTTT. Its protein product is CASSLLRANDRGGHRNQPQHF.

This clonotype was counted at least ten times. The chain couples TRBV7-2 to TRBJ1-1; D gene uncertain. Trimming took off 3 bases at V and 2 bases at J, with 10 bases between the two ends. Germline loops: CDR1 SGHTA, CDR2 FQGNSA. This CDR3 spans 14 amino acids. The CDR3 here is CASSFNEDNTEAFF. The CDR3 DNA sequence: TGTGCCAGCAGCTTTAATGAGGATAACACTGAAGCTTTCTTT.

The rearrangement links TRBV2 to TRBJ2-3; D might be TRBD1 or TRBD2, each matching 5 bases. Germline values: CDR1 SNHLY, CDR2 FYNNEI. The CDR3 is 15 amino acids. Trimming took off 7 bases at V and 3 bases at J, with 17 bases between the two ends. CDR3 nucleotides: TGTGCCAGCACTCCGGGACGGTTACCGACAGATACGCAGTATTTT. Its translation is CASTPGRLPTDTQYF.

This clonotype was detected only a few times. The rearrangement joins TRBV24-1 to TRBJ2-1, with TRBD1 matching over 9 bases. The V segment lost 1 base and the J segment 5 bases; nucleotides outside the gene matches: 2. Germline V lookup: CDR1 KGHDR, CDR2 SFDVKD. The CDR3 extends over 15 amino acids. CDR3 DNA sequence: TGTGCCACCAGTGATTTTAGACAGGGGGACAATGAGCAGTTCTTC. Encoded protein: CATSDFRQGDNEQFF.

This clonotype has a handful of counts. This chain uses TRBV7-9 with TRBJ2-1, with 9 bases lining up with TRBD1. Trimming at V came to 5 bases and at J to 2 bases, leaving 4 bases not matched to a gene. The CDR3 length is 15 residues. Germline CDR1 is SEHNR and CDR2 is FQNEAQ (reference sequence). CDR3 DNA: TGTGCCAGCAGCCCCAGACAGGGGGCCTACAATGAGCAGTTCTTC. Amino acid sequence: CASSPRQGAYNEQFF. The entire variable domain, with the rest obtained from reference TRBV7-9 and TRBJ2-1, is as follows: DTGVSQNPRHKITKRGQNVTFRCDPISEHNRLYWYRQTLGQGPEFLTYFQNEAQLEKSRLLSDRFSAERPKGSFSTLEIQRTEQGDSAMYLCASSPRQGAYNEQFFGPGTRLTVL.

This clonotype was found many times. The J gene is TRBJ2-6, the V gene TRBV6-1; possibly TRBD1 for D (5 bases). The V and J ends lost 2 bases and 3 bases respectively, with 8 bases between them. Germline CDR1 and CDR2: MNHNS and SASEGT. The CDR3 extends over 15 amino acids. The CDR3 nucleotides read TGTGCCAGCAGTGAATCAGGGTTTGGGGCCAACGTCCTGACTTTC. It codes for CASSESGFGANVLTF.

As for this clonotype: This may stem from a read error, because a much larger clone lies one nucleotide away. Likely a read error: the CDR3 ends without its conserved phenylalanine or tryptophan. The DNA is left out, because the CDR3 cannot be placed on it with certainty; the CDR3 is given as TCRdb lists it. The CDR3 sequence is CASSLSLADTQCS. The rearrangement joins TRBV7-6 to TRBJ2-3; TRBD2, the D gene given by the table, was not confirmed from the DNA. Looked up from germline, CDR1 is SGHVS and CDR2 is FNYEAQ. 13 amino acids form the CDR3, both terminal residues included.

This chain joins TRBV7-9 and TRBJ2-5; 7 bases map to TRBD2. Trimming cost V 3 bases and J 4 bases; bases outside gene matches: 5. Germline CDR1 reads SEHNR; CDR2 reads FQNEAQ (reference sequence). This CDR3 is 14 amino acids long. CDR3 nucleotide sequence: TGTGCCAGCAGCTTGCGGGAGCTCGCAGAGACCCAGTACTTC. This encodes CASSLRELAETQYF.

This clonotype was counted ten times or more. The chain links TRBV5-4 to TRBJ2-4; perhaps TRBD1 as D (6 bases). CDR3 length: 14 residues. Trimming pared 7 bases from V and 1 base from J, leaving 12 bases between. Germline V gene lookup returns CDR1 SGHNT and CDR2 YYREEE (reference sequence). CDR3 sequence: CASSDDRAKNIQYF. The CDR3 DNA sequence: TGTGCCAGCTCTGACGACAGGGCCAAAAACATTCAGTACTTC.

This clonotype was observed a handful of times. This sequence joins TRBV6-5 and TRBJ2-3; D is ambiguous. Germline V gives CDR1 MNHEY, CDR2 SVGAGI. This CDR3 region has 15 residues. Deletions cut 4 bases from V and 2 bases from J, with 13 bases between. The CDR3 nucleotides are TGTGCCAGCAGTTTTCTAAATCCAGACACAGATACGCAGTATTTT. It yields the protein CASSFLNPDTDTQYF.